Below, 22 T cell receptor beta chains from the same sample are listed, as sequenced in a study of shared clonotypes between healthy human individuals (dated by TCRdb to between 2020 and 2021). To prepare the library, the immunoSEQ multiplex PCR assay was applied. TCRdb's version of the immuneACCESS table is confined to in-frame rearrangements and falls short of the full clone set. An unresolved V gene accounts for under half of the shortfall where checked; the remainder is of unknown origin. For this sample the table gives about 2.1 million clones, of which just over 90% were detected only once. In total, the top ten clones hold 1.5% to 2% of the sample. CD8 naive samples consisted of CD45RO-negative cells that were positively selected for CCR7, yielding a CD45RA+CCR7+ population without TemRA cells. The sample taken for sequencing was naive CD8+ T cells from PBMCs. This sample's cell subset or site label indicates: CD45RA+CCR7+. The receptor source for this set is a man between 18 and 35 years old in good health. Some clones in this sample may be carry-over from other donors' samples.

This clone was picked up a small number of times. The chain employs TRBV11-2 and TRBJ1-1; no definite D call. Germline CDR1 reads SGHAT; CDR2 reads FQNNGV. The CDR3 spans 13 residues. V was cut by 2 bases and J by 8 bases, with 12 bases left in between. Here the CDR3 DNA reads TGTGCCAGCAGCTTAAAGTGGGCATACGAAGCTTTCTTT. Its translation: CASSLKWAYEAFF. The whole variable domain, remainder taken from reference TRBV11-2 and TRBJ1-1, is EAGVAQSPRYKIIEKRQSVAFWCNPISGHATLYWYQQILGQGPKLLIQFQNNGVVDDSQLPKDRFSAERLKGVDSTLKIQPAKLEDSAVYLCASSLKWAYEAFFGQGTRLTVV.

This clone was observed a single time. The rearrangement links TRBV9 to TRBJ2-7; D is possibly TRBD2 (5 bases). V shed 3 bases and J shed 1 base, with 11 bases lying between them. This CDR3 is 14 amino acids long. Germline V lookup: CDR1 SGDLS, CDR2 YYNGEE. Here the CDR3 reads CASSGGEWSYEQYF. The CDR3 nucleotides read TGTGCCAGCAGCGGGGGAGAGTGGTCCTACGAGCAGTACTTC.

This chain connects TRBV28 to TRBJ1-3, with 9 nucleotides matching TRBD1. With V trimmed by 6 bases and J by 0 bases, 3 bases remained unmatched. The CDR3 contains 15 residues. Germline CDR1 MDHEN, CDR2 SYDVKM. For the CDR3, the DNA is TGTGCCAGCAGCCCGACAGGGGGCTCTGGAAACACCATATATTTT. It translates to CASSPTGGSGNTIYF.

In the case of this clone: Within the sample, other DNA sequences also encode this same CDR3. The rearrangement uses TRBV28 and TRBJ1-1; 11 bases match TRBD1. Germline CDR1 is MDHEN and CDR2 is SYDVKM. Trimming cost V 2 bases and J 4 bases; bases outside gene matches: 0. The CDR3 sequence is 14 residues long. The CDR3 nucleotides are TGTGCCAGCAGTTTAGGGACAGGGGGCACTGAAGCTTTCTTT. It translates to CASSLGTGGTEAFF.

The CDR3 DNA sequence: TGTGCCAGCAGCCCCGACGGACTAGCGGGAGGGCCTTTAGATACGCAGTATTTT. Protein sequence: CASSPDGLAGGPLDTQYF. V gene TRBV2 combines with J gene TRBJ2-3, with TRBD2 identical over 15 bases. CDR1 is SNHLY and CDR2 is FYNNEI in the germline V gene. This CDR3 is built from 18 residues. V dropped 6 bases and J dropped 5; count of bases not matched to a gene: 12.

This chain joins TRBV30 and TRBJ1-1; maybe TRBD1 (5 bases). This CDR3 has 12 residues. Germline values: CDR1 GTSNPN, CDR2 SVGIG (reference sequence). The V and J ends lost 7 bases and 4 bases respectively, with 13 bases between them. CDR3 bases: TGTGCCTTGGACGGGGGGAGCACTGAAGCTTTCTTT. As protein: CALDGGSTEAFF.

This clone is a singleton in its sample. The chain carries TRBV7-9 and TRBJ2-5; D is ambiguous. This CDR3 is built from 13 residues. Trimming pared 5 bases from V and 5 bases from J, leaving 12 bases between. Germline V gene sequence: CDR1 SEHNR, CDR2 FQNEAQ (reference sequence). CDR3 amino acids: CASSRPTYETQYF. The CDR3 DNA is TGTGCCAGCAGCCGCCCCACATACGAGACCCAGTACTTC.

The genes are TRBV14 and TRBJ2-3, with D maybe TRBD2 (5 bases). Germline assignment: CDR1 SGHDN and CDR2 FVKESK. This CDR3 spans 15 amino acids. With 2 bases removed from V and 0 bases from J, the gap between germline ends came to 9 bases. The CDR3 DNA is TGTGCCAGCAGCCAATCCGGGATAAGCACAGATACGCAGTATTTT. This encodes CASSQSGISTDTQYF.

On this clone itself: Other DNA sequences in this sample translate to the same CDR3. The chain has TRBV28 and TRBJ2-7, with D tentatively TRBD1 or TRBD2 (5 bases each). V dropped 6 bases and J dropped 3 bases, with 15 bases sitting between them. The CDR3 is made up of 14 amino acids. Germline V CDR1 and CDR2: MDHEN, SYDVKM. The CDR3 protein is CASSLRGADYEQYF. The CDR3 DNA sequence: TGTGCCAGCAGCCTGAGGGGAGCGGACTACGAGCAGTACTTC. Drawing the rest from reference TRBV28 and TRBJ2-7, the complete variable domain is DVKVTQSSRYLVKRTGEKVFLECVQDMDHENMFWYRQDPGLGLRLIYFSYDVKMKEKGDIPEGYSVSREKKERFSLILESASTNQTSMYLCASSLRGADYEQYFGPGTRLTVT.

The rearrangement uses TRBV4-2 and TRBJ2-1, with a possible D match to TRBD2 (5 bases). The V end lost 1 base, the J end lost 0 bases, and 13 bases lay between the germline ends. CDR1 is LGHNA and CDR2 is YNFKEQ in the germline V gene. The CDR3 has 17 amino acids. CDR3: CASSQGLEGYSYNEQFF. CDR3 in DNA: TGTGCCAGCAGCCAAGGGCTAGAGGGCTACTCCTACAATGAGCAGTTCTTC.

V usage is TRBV27 and J usage is TRBJ2-5; the D gene is possibly TRBD1 (7 bases). This CDR3 is 17 amino acids long. Germline values: CDR1 MNHEY, CDR2 SMNVEV (reference sequence). V dropped 0 bases and J dropped 5 bases, with 19 bases sitting between them. Here the CDR3 DNA reads TGTGCCAGCAGTTTATCCCTTGGCAGGGGGAGGAGTGAGACCCAGTACTTC. It translates to CASSLSLGRGRSETQYF.

The chain carries TRBV11-2 and TRBJ2-7; D unclear. Germline loops: CDR1 SGHAT, CDR2 FQNNGV. Trimming pared 5 bases from V and 3 bases from J, leaving 11 bases between. The CDR3 totals 13 residues. Here the CDR3 reads CASSASPSYEQYF. Written as DNA, the CDR3 is TGTGCCAGCAGCGCGTCCCCGAGCTACGAGCAGTACTTC.

The V and J genes are TRBV27 and TRBJ1-1, with D perhaps matching TRBD1 (6 bases). The CDR3 spans 14 residues. V lost 4 bases, J lost 4 bases, and 13 bases lay in between. CDR1 and CDR2 (germline): MNHEY, SMNVEV (reference sequence). The CDR3 DNA is TGTGCCAGCAGTTCGTCGGGGGGCTCCACTGAAGCTTTCTTT. Residues: CASSSSGGSTEAFF.

The rearrangement joins TRBV5-1 to TRBJ2-5; D is uncertain. Per germline, CDR1 SGHRS and CDR2 YFSETQ. This CDR3 has 14 amino acids. V lost 0 bases, J lost 1 base, and 7 bases lay in between. As DNA, the CDR3 is TGCGCCAGCAGCTTGGTGAGAATCCAAGAGACCCAGTACTTC. Translated: CASSLVRIQETQYF.

The J gene is TRBJ2-7, the V gene TRBV5-6, with a possible D match to TRBD1 (5 bases). CDR3 size: 15 residues. V was pared by 0 bases and J by 2 bases, with 12 bases between. Germline V gene sequence: CDR1 SGHDT, CDR2 YYEEEE. The CDR3 DNA is TGTGCCAGCAGCTTGGTTAGGACACCAACCTACGAGCAGTACTTC. Its protein product is CASSLVRTPTYEQYF.

V and J are TRBV6-1 and TRBJ1-1; the D is unclear. V gave up 8 bases and J gave up 3 bases, with 16 bases separating them. The CDR3 consists of 14 residues. Germline CDR1 and CDR2: MNHNS and SASEGT. CDR3 sequence: CASPFEWGDTEAFF. The CDR3 region has the DNA TGTGCCAGCCCATTTGAATGGGGTGACACTGAAGCTTTCTTT.

The V and J genes are TRBV5-1 and TRBJ1-2, with TRBD1 matching over 10 bases. Trimming at V came to 3 bases and at J to 4 bases, leaving 12 bases not matched to a gene. In germline, CDR1 is SGHRS, CDR2 YFSETQ. CDR3 length: 17 residues. The CDR3 nucleotides are TGCGCCAGCAGCTCGAACCCGGGACAGGGGAGGTCCTATGGCTACACCTTC. It specifies CASSSNPGQGRSYGYTF. The full variable domain, in which reference TRBV5-1 and TRBJ1-2 provide the parts outside the CDR3, is KAGVTQTPRYLIKTRGQQVTLSCSPISGHRSVSWYQQTPGQGLQFLFEYFSETQRNKGNFPGRFSGRQFSNSRSEMNVSTLELGDSALYLCASSSNPGQGRSYGYTFGSGTRLTVV.

The chain joins TRBV14 to TRBJ1-1; unclear D gene. The CDR3 is 12 residues long. Per germline, CDR1 SGHDN and CDR2 FVKESK. V lost 4 bases to trimming and J lost 11 bases, with 14 bases between them. The CDR3 loop is CASSPYSELAFF. The CDR3, as DNA: TGTGCCAGCAGCCCCTACTCCGAGTTGGCTTTCTTT.

This rearrangement joins TRBV4-1 to TRBJ2-1, with 11 bases identical to TRBD2. This CDR3 has 17 amino acids. V shed 1 base and J 9 bases; nucleotides not matched to a gene: 11. Germline CDR1 is MGHRA and CDR2 is YSYEKL. The CDR3 nucleotides are TGCGCCAGCAGCCAAGCCGCTACTAGCGGGAGCTTAGGTGAGCAGTTCTTC. This gives the protein CASSQAATSGSLGEQFF.

This clone occurred once. The chain combines TRBV19 with TRBJ2-1; a weak D match, TRBD2 (6 bases). Trimming shortened V by 9 bases and J by 1 base, and 10 bases separated the two germline ends. CDR3 length: 13 amino acids. Germline V gene data show CDR1 as LNHDA and CDR2 as SQIVND (reference sequence). CDR3 nucleotide sequence: TGTGCCAGCGCGGGAACATCCTACAATGAGCAGTTCTTC. As protein: CASAGTSYNEQFF.

V usage is TRBV7-8 and J usage is TRBJ2-7; possible D gene TRBD2, 6 bases. V was cut by 2 bases and J by 4 bases, with 6 bases left in between. The CDR3 runs to 12 residues. The V gene's germline CDR1 is SGHVS and CDR2 FQNEAQ. The CDR3 protein is CASSLLAYEQYF. The DNA of the CDR3 is TGTGCCAGCAGCTTACTAGCGTACGAGCAGTACTTC.

A single count supports this clone. This chain links TRBV25-1 with TRBJ2-3; no clear D gene. The V end lost 8 bases, the J end lost 8 bases, and 8 bases lay between the germline ends. The germline V gene has CDR1 MGHDK and CDR2 SYGVNS. There are 10 residues in the CDR3. The CDR3 bases are TGTGCCAGCTGGAGTGGTACGCAGTATTTT. Its protein product is CASWSGTQYF.